This TCR beta chain was identified during a study of T cell repertoires in cytomegalovirus infection. This CDR3 spans 13 amino acids. CDR1 and CDR2 (germline): SNHLY, FYNNEI. The ends were cut back, 5 bases at V and 3 bases at J, with 11 bases in the middle. This clonotype was detected a few times. A single record per CDR3 protein comes from TCRdb applying MiXCR to the reads. This table has a few hundred thousand distinct CDR3 sequences, roughly 22% appearing once. The sample comprised CD8+ T cells from PBMCs. This receptor was identified in a human donor in good health (CMV status not recorded). Some clones in this sample may be carry-over from other donors' samples. The chain is built from TRBV2 and TRBJ2-7; D perhaps matches TRBD1 (5 bases). The CDR3 is CASSPVGLYEQYF. Here the CDR3 DNA reads TGTGCCAGCAGTCCTGTGGGGCTCTACGAGCAGTACTTC.